Listed here are 3 T cell receptor beta chains from one sample, sequenced in a study of technical replicates of blood from a handful of donors. TCRdb keeps only in-frame clones here, not all; method: immunoSEQ multiplex PCR. The sample has about 88,000 clones, 85% to 95% seen once. What was sequenced was T cells isolated from PBMCs. These TCRs come from a human donor in good health.

The chain is built from TRBV29-1 and TRBJ2-2; maybe TRBD1 (5 bases). This CDR3 has 15 amino acids. Germline V lookup: CDR1 SQVTM, CDR2 ANQGSEA. V dropped 5 bases and J dropped 1 base, with 14 bases sitting between them. CDR3 amino acids: CSVFVGAVNTGELFF. In nucleotides, the CDR3 is TGCAGCGTTTTTGTAGGGGCAGTGAACACCGGGGAGCTGTTTTTT.

The chain employs TRBV21-1 and TRBJ2-1; TRBD1, the table's D call, lacks a check against the DNA. TRBV21-1 is tagged as a pseudogene. This CDR3 is 16 amino acids long. This CDR3 is CASSSDWTDNGNEQFF. The CDR3, as DNA: TGTGCCAGCAGCTCCGACTGGACAGACAACGGAAATGAGCAGTTCTTC.

The chain links TRBV6-4 to TRBJ2-2; unclear D gene. This CDR3 comprises 13 residues. The germline V and J ends were trimmed by 4 bases and 4 bases, with 7 bases remaining between them. Germline-derived CDR1 and CDR2 are MRHNA and SNTAGT. The CDR3 spells CASSAEFTGELFF. The CDR3 DNA reads as TGTGCCAGCAGTGCGGAGTTCACCGGGGAGCTGTTTTTT.